This T cell receptor (beta chain) appears in the sequencing data of a study of cytomegalovirus exposure and HLA in healthy donors. Findings and limits, study-wide: The productive fraction for most TCR beta V segments was about 87% or about 30% in an earlier analysis. Highest at DRB1 and lowest at HLA-C, TCR association rates differed among HLA loci in a later analysis.

Researchers ran the PCR with 60 Vbeta and 13 Jbeta primers. Assay used: immunoSEQ multiplex PCR; TCRdb lists only in-frame clones, some missing. The table has approximately 87,000 clones, about four fifths seen once. Remarks on this clone: Its cognate antigen is unknown.

Sequencing was done on a sample of PBMCs. This clonotype was sampled from a woman between 18 and 30 years old in good health and CMV-seropositive.

CDR3 region: CASSQAQGQGPGEQYF. The DNA of the CDR3 is TGTGCCAGCAGCCAAGCACAGGGACAGGGTCCGGGGGAGCAGTACTTC. The V gene is TRBV4-2, the J gene TRBJ2-7; 9 bases line up with TRBD1. This CDR3 has 16 amino acids. Germline trimming cut 1 base from V and 7 bases from J; bases unmatched to any gene: 11. CDR1 and CDR2 (germline): LGHNA, YNFKEQ.